These T cell receptor beta chains were read from a single sample in a study of metastatic and nonmetastatic thyroid tumors. TCRdb re-analyzed the PCR reads through MiXCR. This table holds around 9,000 clones, around 28% found once. The sequencing input was adjacent normal tissue. The receptors here all came from a female donor with papillary thyroid cancer or a benign thyroid nodule (not recorded which). Some clones in this sample may be carry-over from other donors' samples. CDR3s include the opening cysteine and the closing phenylalanine or tryptophan. The D gene is left open where the match is weak. Expanded clones get a size class; other rows say once, few or many, or leave the size out.

clone_size j_call d_call cdr3_length v_call cdr3_aa cdr3_nt
NA TRBJ1-2 NA 14 TRBV7-9 CASSLASEHYVYTF TGTGCCAGCAGCTTAGCGTCAGAGCACTATGTCTACACCTTC
NA TRBJ2-1 NA 16 TRBV19 CASSPYRDGFYNEQFF TGTGCCAGTAGTCCCTACCGGGACGGCTTCTACAATGAGCAGTTCTTC
NA TRBJ2-7 TRBD1 15 TRBV5-4 CASSFQQGVNNEQYF TGTGCCAGCAGCTTTCAACAGGGGGTAAATAACGAGCAGTACTTC
few TRBJ2-3 TRBD2 15 TRBV6-4 CASSEGAGDTDTQYF TGTGCAAGCAGTGAGGGCGCGGGAGACACAGATACGCAGTATTTT
few TRBJ2-3 NA 17 TRBV28 CASSLFNLVFRSYTQYF TGTGCCAGCAGTTTATTTAACCTTGTTTTTAGGAGCTATACGCAGTATTTT
NA TRBJ2-4 TRBD1 17 TRBV20-1 CSARVPGSGGAGNIHYF TGCAGTGCTAGAGTCCCGGGTTCAGGGGGCGCAGGAAACATTCACTACTTC
NA TRBJ2-1 NA 15 TRBV11-2 CASSSRDPQPNEQFF TGTGCCAGCAGCTCCCGGGACCCTCAGCCCAATGAGCAGTTCTTC
few TRBJ1-2 TRBD1 15 TRBV10-1 CASSPGQGANYGYTF TGCGCCAGCAGCCCAGGACAGGGGGCAAACTATGGCTACACCTTC
NA TRBJ2-2 TRBD1 14 TRBV20-1 CSAMGQAPAGELFF TGCAGTGCTATGGGACAGGCCCCCGCCGGGGAGCTGTTTTTT
large TRBJ1-5 TRBD1 14 TRBV6-2/TRBV6-3 CASSRTGHNQPQHF TGTGCCAGCAGTCGGACAGGGCACAATCAGCCCCAGCATTTT
many TRBJ2-1 TRBD2 15 TRBV4-1 CASTLAGNSYNEQFF TGCGCCAGCACCTTAGCGGGGAACTCCTACAATGAGCAGTTCTTC
few TRBJ1-6 NA 18 TRBV6-5 CASSYSSPRSSYNSPLHF TGTGCCAGCAGTTACTCGAGTCCCAGGAGCTCCTATAATTCACCCCTCCACTTT
NA TRBJ2-3 TRBD2 17 TRBV11-1 CASSPPGLAGRGDTQYF TGTGCCAGCAGCCCCCCGGGACTAGCGGGAAGAGGGGATACGCAGTATTTT
NA TRBJ1-2 TRBD1 14 TRBV6-1 CASRPGQENYGYTF TGTGCCAGCAGACCGGGACAGGAAAACTATGGCTACACCTTC
NA TRBJ2-1 TRBD2 17 TRBV13 CASSSGLAGGVVNEQFF TGTGCCAGCAGCTCGGGACTAGCGGGAGGGGTTGTCAATGAGCAGTTCTTC
NA TRBJ2-7 NA 14 TRBV5-1 CASSGASAVYEQYF TGCGCCAGCAGCGGGGCCTCGGCGGTTTACGAGCAGTACTTC
few TRBJ1-6 NA 14 TRBV2 CASSGQGDYSPLHF TGTGCCAGCAGTGGGCAGGGCGATTATTCACCCCTCCACTTT
medium-sized TRBJ2-1 TRBD2 15 TRBV20-1 CSTVGLAASYNEQFF TGCAGTACGGTGGGACTAGCGGCCTCCTACAATGAGCAGTTCTTC
few TRBJ2-5 NA 14 TRBV20-1 CSARKGTIEDTQYF TGCAGTGCTAGAAAGGGGACAATTGAAGATACCCAGTACTTC
NA TRBJ2-1 TRBD2 20 TRBV6-2/TRBV6-3 CASSSLGLAGGPSSYNEQFF TGTGCCAGCAGTTCTCTGGGACTAGCGGGAGGGCCAAGCTCCTACAATGAGCAGTTCTTC
NA TRBJ2-4 TRBD1 13 TRBV20-1 CSSLTWDRGIQYF TGCAGTTCTCTCACATGGGACAGGGGCATTCAGTACTTC
NA TRBJ2-7 NA 14 TRBV5-1 CASNRGRGAAEQYF TGCGCCAGCAATCGCGGCAGGGGAGCTGCCGAGCAGTACTTC
NA TRBJ1-3 NA 14 TRBV6-1 CASSESRIVDAIYF TGTGCCAGCAGTGAATCGAGGATCGTAGACGCCATATATTTT
NA TRBJ2-2 TRBD2 14 TRBV27 CASRTSGSPGELFF TGTGCCAGCAGGACTAGCGGGAGCCCCGGGGAGCTGTTTTTT
once TRBJ2-7 TRBD2 17 TRBV5-1 CASSLGTSGGETYEQYF TGCGCCAGCAGCTTGGGGACTAGCGGGGGAGAGACCTACGAGCAGTACTTC
medium-sized TRBJ2-7 NA 11 TRBV3-1 CASSSGYEQYF TGTGCCAGCAGCTCAGGGTACGAGCAGTACTTC
NA TRBJ2-1 NA 15 TRBV6-5 CASSYSGRAENEQFF TGTGCCAGTAGTTACTCCGGCAGGGCGGAGAATGAGCAGTTCTTC
NA TRBJ2-3 NA 16 TRBV12-3/TRBV12-4 CASITRLGSGTDTQYF TGTGCCAGCATCACCCGGTTAGGTAGCGGCACAGATACGCAGTATTTT
NA TRBJ1-1 TRBD1 14 TRBV28 CAIYSGGGNTEAFF TGTGCCATCTATTCAGGGGGGGGGAACACTGAAGCTTTCTTT
NA TRBJ2-7 NA 13 TRBV27 CASSFPGIHEQHF TGCGCCAGCAGTTTCCCAGGTATCCACGAGCAGCACTTC
NA TRBJ1-2 TRBD1 15 TRBV7-8 CASSLEGTAAYGYTF TGTGCCAGCAGCTTAGAGGGGACAGCAGCCTATGGCTACACCTTC
many TRBJ2-4 NA 12 TRBV7-2 CASSTYLGDTYF TGTGCCAGCAGCACCTACTTGGGAGATACGTACTTC
once TRBJ1-6 TRBD1 14 TRBV20-1 CSATPGQGYSPLHF TGCAGTGCTACCCCGGGACAGGGATATTCACCCCTCCACTTT
medium-sized TRBJ1-3 NA 13 TRBV2 CASNKVYGNTIYF TGTGCCAGCAACAAGGTCTATGGAAACACCATATATTTT
medium-sized TRBJ2-7 TRBD2 14 TRBV2 CASIAGTMSYEQYF TGTGCCAGCATAGCGGGCACGATGTCCTACGAGCAGTACTTC
medium-sized TRBJ2-5 NA 14 TRBV5-1 CASSLETLKETQYF TGCGCCAGCAGCTTGGAGACACTTAAAGAGACCCAGTACTTC
many TRBJ1-1 NA 14 TRBV7-9 CASSLLGVNTEAFF TGTGCCAGCAGCTTACTAGGGGTGAACACTGAAGCTTTCTTT
few TRBJ2-5 NA 12 TRBV27 CASGLEKETQYF TGTGCCAGCGGGCTAGAGAAAGAGACCCAGTACTTC
few TRBJ2-2 TRBD2 15 TRBV2 CASRGLAGVPGELFF TGTGCCAGCAGAGGACTAGCGGGAGTTCCCGGGGAGCTGTTTTTT
NA TRBJ1-2 NA 12 TRBV20-1 CSARDGPYGYTF TGCAGTGCGCGGGACGGGCCTTATGGCTACACCTTC
few TRBJ1-4 NA 13 TRBV10-3 CAISDQGTEKLFF TGTGCCATCTCCGACCAGGGAACGGAAAAACTGTTTTTT
many TRBJ1-1 TRBD1 14 TRBV20-1 CSARQGGEDTEAFF TGCAGTGCTAGACAGGGGGGGGAAGACACTGAAGCTTTCTTT
NA TRBJ1-4 NA 14 TRBV6-1 CASNTGSTNEKLFF TGTGCCAGCAACACAGGGTCTACTAATGAAAAACTGTTTTTT
NA TRBJ2-3 TRBD2 16 TRBV24-1 CATSDRLAGSTDTQYF TGTGCCACCAGTGACCGACTAGCGGGTAGCACAGATACGCAGTATTTT
few TRBJ2-7 NA 14 TRBV7-9 CASSFRGFSYEQYF TGTGCCAGCAGTTTTAGGGGATTCTCCTACGAGCAGTACTTC
medium-sized TRBJ1-1 NA 11 TRBV2 CASSEYTEAFF TGTGCCAGCAGTGAGTACACTGAAGCTTTCTTT
few TRBJ2-1 TRBD2 18 TRBV6-1 CASSKTRTSGDTYNEQFF TGTGCCAGCAGTAAGACGAGGACTAGCGGGGATACATACAATGAACAGTTCTTC
many TRBJ2-3 TRBD2 18 TRBV20-1 CSAPGGLAATTSTDTQYF TGCAGTGCTCCCGGAGGACTAGCGGCAACCACTAGCACAGATACGCAGTATTTT
NA TRBJ2-5 TRBD2 16 TRBV3-1 CASSQASSGAKETQYF TGTGCCAGCAGCCAAGCGTCTAGCGGGGCGAAAGAGACCCAGTACTTC
NA TRBJ1-2 NA 14 TRBV5-1 CASSLRGDGYGYTF TGCGCCAGCAGCTTGAGAGGGGATGGCTATGGCTACACCTTC